The 3 T cell receptor beta chains below come from one sample, sequenced in a study of T cell changes during pregnancy in multiple sclerosis. TCRdb's table, derived via immunoSEQ multiplex PCR, lists solely in-frame clones and lacks some. The data hold 75,000 to 100,000 clones, with about 91% observed a single time. The source was peripheral blood, collected after pregnancy. These receptors originate from a female donor in good health, enrolled as a control in a pregnancy study.

CDR3 sequence reads: CASSSTRTGVPSTDTQYF. The CDR3 DNA follows: TGTGCCAGCAGCTCAACCCGGACAGGCGTCCCCAGTACAGATACGCAGTATTTT. V is TRBV7-9 and J is TRBJ2-3; TRBD1 matches 7 bases. With 4 bases clipped from V and 3 bases from J, the junction kept 16 bases outside the gene matches. The CDR3 totals 18 residues. Germline loops: CDR1 SEHNR, CDR2 FQNEAQ (reference sequence). The full variable domain, its missing parts supplied by reference TRBV7-9 and TRBJ2-3, is DTGVSQNPRHKITKRGQNVTFRCDPISEHNRLYWYRQTLGQGPEFLTYFQNEAQLEKSRLLSDRFSAERPKGSFSTLEIQRTEQGDSAMYLCASSSTRTGVPSTDTQYFGPGTRLTVL.

The J gene is TRBJ2-5, the V gene TRBV7-6; D may be TRBD1 (6 bases). The DNA end is a closer match to TRBJ2-7, so the J assignment may be wrong. The CDR3 totals 15 residues. The germline V gene encodes CDR1 SGHVS and CDR2 FNYEAQ. In nucleotides, the CDR3 is TGTGCCAGCAGCTTAGTCGCAGGGGCCGTCTACGAGCAGTACTTC. Protein sequence: CASSLVAGAVYEQYF.

The V call is TRBV6-5, the J call TRBJ1-1, with D possibly TRBD1 on 5 matching bases. This CDR3 spans 15 amino acids. Trimming stripped 0 bases from V and 5 bases from J, with 13 bases between. Germline V lookup: CDR1 MNHEY, CDR2 SVGAGI. The CDR3 DNA follows: TGTGCCAGCAGTTACTCCGGGGGTCTAAAAACTGAAGCTTTCTTT. Translation: CASSYSGGLKTEAFF.